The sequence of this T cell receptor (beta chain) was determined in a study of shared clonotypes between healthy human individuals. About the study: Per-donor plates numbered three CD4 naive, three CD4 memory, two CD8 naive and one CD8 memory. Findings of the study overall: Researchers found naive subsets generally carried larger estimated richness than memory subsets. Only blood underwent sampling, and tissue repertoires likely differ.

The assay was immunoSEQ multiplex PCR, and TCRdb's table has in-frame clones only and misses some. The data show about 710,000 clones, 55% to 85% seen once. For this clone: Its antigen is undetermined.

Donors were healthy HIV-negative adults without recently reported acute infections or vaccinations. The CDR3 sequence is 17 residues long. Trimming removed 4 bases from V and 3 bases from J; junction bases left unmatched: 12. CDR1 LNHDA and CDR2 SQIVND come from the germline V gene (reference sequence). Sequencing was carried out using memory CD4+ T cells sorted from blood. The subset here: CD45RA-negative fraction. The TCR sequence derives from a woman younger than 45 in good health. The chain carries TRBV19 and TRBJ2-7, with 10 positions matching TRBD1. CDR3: CASSRGLGQGKGYEQYF. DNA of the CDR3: TGTGCCAGTAGTAGAGGATTGGGACAGGGGAAAGGCTACGAGCAGTACTTC.